This TCR beta chain was documented in a study of human T cells and chemical hapten exposure. The CDR3 is made up of 14 amino acids. V lost 1 base and J lost 5, with 10 bases in between. Per the germline V gene, CDR1 is LGHNA and CDR2 is YNFKEQ. Stated time point: pre-sensitization, week 0. This sample's treatment: therapeutic diphenylcyclopropenone sensitization with weekly scalp DPC. A single record per CDR3 protein comes from TCRdb applying MiXCR to the RACE reads. The profile shows about 120,000 distinct CDR3 sequences, approximately 13% of them singletons. J is TRBJ2-3 and V is TRBV4-2; possibly TRBD2 for D (7 bases). Specimen: whole blood, collected in connection with sensitization to the hapten diphenylcyclopropenone (DPC). The TCR comes from a young woman with alopecia areata. Some clones in this sample may be carry-over from other donors' samples. This CDR3 is CASSQAGEGDTQYF. The CDR3 nucleotides are TGTGCCAGCAGCCAAGCAGGGGAGGGAGATACGCAGTATTTT.